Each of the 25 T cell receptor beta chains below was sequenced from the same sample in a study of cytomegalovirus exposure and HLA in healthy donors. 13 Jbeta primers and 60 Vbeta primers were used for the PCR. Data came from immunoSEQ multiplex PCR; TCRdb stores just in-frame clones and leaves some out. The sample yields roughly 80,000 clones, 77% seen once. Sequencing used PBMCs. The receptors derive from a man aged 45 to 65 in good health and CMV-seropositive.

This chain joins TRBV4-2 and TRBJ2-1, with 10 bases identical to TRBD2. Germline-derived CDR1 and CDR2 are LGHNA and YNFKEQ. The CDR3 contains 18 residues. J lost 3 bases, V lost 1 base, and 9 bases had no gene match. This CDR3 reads CASSQGWASGSVYNEQFF. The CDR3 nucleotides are TGTGCCAGCAGCCAAGGTTGGGCTAGCGGGAGTGTCTACAATGAGCAGTTCTTC.

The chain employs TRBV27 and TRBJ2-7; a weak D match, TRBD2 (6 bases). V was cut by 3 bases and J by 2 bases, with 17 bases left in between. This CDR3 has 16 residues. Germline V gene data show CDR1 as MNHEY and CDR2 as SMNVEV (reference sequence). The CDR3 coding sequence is TGTGCCAGCAGTTTTGGACTTGCTAGCGTTCCCTACGAGCAGTACTTC. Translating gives CASSFGLASVPYEQYF.

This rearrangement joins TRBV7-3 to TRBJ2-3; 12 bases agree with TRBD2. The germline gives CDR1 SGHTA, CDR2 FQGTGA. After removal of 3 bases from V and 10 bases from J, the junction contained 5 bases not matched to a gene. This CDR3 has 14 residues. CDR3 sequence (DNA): TGTGCCAGCAGCTTGACTAGCGGGAGTTTGGCGCAGTATTTT. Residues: CASSLTSGSLAQYF. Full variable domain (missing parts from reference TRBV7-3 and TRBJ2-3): GAGVSQTPSNKVTEKGKYVELRCDPISGHTALYWYRQSLGQGPEFLIYFQGTGAADDSGLPNDRFFAVRPEGSVSTLKIQRTERGDSAVYLCASSLTSGSLAQYFGPGTRLTVL.

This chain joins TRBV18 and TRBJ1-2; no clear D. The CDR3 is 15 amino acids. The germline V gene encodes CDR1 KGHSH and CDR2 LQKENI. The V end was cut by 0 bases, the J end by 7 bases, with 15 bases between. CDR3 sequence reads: CASSPPSGRGFGYTF. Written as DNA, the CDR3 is TGTGCCAGCTCACCACCGTCCGGCAGAGGGTTTGGCTACACCTTC.

The CDR3 nucleotides read TGCGCCACCGGGACTAGCGGAAATGAGCAGTTCTTC. Encoded protein: CATGTSGNEQFF. The rearrangement uses TRBV5-1 and TRBJ2-1, with 11 bases matching TRBD2. After removal of 9 bases from V and 7 bases from J, the junction contained 3 bases not matched to a gene. CDR1 and CDR2 from the germline V gene are SGHRS and YFSETQ. CDR3 length: 12 residues.

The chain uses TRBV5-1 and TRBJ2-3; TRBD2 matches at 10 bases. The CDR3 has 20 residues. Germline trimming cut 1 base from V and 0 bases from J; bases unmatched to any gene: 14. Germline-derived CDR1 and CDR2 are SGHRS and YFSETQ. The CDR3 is CASSLSPVASGSGSTDTQYF. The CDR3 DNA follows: TGCGCCAGCAGCTTGAGTCCTGTGGCTAGCGGGAGCGGTAGCACAGATACGCAGTATTTT.

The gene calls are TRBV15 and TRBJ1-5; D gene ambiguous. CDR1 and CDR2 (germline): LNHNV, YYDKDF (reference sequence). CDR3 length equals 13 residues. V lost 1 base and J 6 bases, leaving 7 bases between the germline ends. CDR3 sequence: CATSRAGSQPQHF. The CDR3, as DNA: TGTGCCACCAGCAGAGCGGGAAGTCAGCCCCAGCATTTT.

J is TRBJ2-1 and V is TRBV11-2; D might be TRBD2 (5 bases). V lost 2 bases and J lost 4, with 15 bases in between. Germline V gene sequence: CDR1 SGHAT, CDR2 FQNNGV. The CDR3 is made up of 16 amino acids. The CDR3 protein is CASSLYDGMTYNEQFF. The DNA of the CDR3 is TGTGCCAGCAGCTTATATGACGGGATGACTTACAATGAGCAGTTCTTC.

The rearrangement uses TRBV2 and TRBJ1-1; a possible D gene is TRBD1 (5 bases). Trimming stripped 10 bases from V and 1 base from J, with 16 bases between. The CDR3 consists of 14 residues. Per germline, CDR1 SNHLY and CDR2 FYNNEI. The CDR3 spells CATSPRGTNTEAFF. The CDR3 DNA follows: TGTGCCACCTCCCCCCGGGGGACGAACACTGAAGCTTTCTTT.

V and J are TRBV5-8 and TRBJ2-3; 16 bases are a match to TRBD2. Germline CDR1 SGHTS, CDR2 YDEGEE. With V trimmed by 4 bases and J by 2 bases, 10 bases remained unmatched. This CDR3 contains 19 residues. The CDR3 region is CASSEGLAGGGLSTDTQYF. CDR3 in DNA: TGTGCCAGCAGCGAGGGACTAGCGGGAGGGGGGCTTTCCACAGATACGCAGTATTTT.

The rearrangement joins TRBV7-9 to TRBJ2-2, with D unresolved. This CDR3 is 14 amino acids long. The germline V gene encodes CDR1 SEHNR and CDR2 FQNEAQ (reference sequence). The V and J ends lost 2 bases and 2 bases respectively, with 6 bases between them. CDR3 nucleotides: TGTGCCAGCAGCTTACGGAGAAACACCGGGGAGCTGTTTTTT. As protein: CASSLRRNTGELFF.

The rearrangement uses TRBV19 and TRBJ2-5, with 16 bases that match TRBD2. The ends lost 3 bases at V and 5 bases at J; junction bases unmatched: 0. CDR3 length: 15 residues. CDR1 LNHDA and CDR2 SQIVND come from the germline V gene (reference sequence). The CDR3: CASSMGLAGGETQYF. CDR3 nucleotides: TGTGCCAGTAGTATGGGACTAGCGGGAGGGGAGACCCAGTACTTC.

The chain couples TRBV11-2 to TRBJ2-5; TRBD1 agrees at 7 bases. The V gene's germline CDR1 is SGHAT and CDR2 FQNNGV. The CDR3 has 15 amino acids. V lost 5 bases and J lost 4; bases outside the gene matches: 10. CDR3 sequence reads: CASSPWTGRGETQYF. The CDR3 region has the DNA TGTGCCAGCAGCCCGTGGACAGGCCGGGGAGAGACCCAGTACTTC. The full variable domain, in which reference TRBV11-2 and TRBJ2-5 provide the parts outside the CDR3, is EAGVAQSPRYKIIEKRQSVAFWCNPISGHATLYWYQQILGQGPKLLIQFQNNGVVDDSQLPKDRFSAERLKGVDSTLKIQPAKLEDSAVYLCASSPWTGRGETQYFGPGTRLLVL.

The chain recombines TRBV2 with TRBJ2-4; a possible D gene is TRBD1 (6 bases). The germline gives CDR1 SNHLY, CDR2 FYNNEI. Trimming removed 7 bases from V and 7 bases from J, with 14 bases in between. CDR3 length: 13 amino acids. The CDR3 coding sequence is TGTGCCAGCATTCAGGGGTTGGGGAACATTCAGTACTTC. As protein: CASIQGLGNIQYF.

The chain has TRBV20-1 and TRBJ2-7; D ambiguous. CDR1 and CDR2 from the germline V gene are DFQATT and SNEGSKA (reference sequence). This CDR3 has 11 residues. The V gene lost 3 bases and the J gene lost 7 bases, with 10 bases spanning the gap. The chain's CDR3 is CSASRREEQYF. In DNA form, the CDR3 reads TGCAGTGCTAGCCGCCGTGAGGAGCAGTACTTC.

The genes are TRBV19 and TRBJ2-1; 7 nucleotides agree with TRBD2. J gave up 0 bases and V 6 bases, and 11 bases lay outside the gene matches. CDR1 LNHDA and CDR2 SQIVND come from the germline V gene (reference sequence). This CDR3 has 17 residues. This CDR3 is CASSLVGGSGSYNEQFF. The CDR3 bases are TGTGCCAGTAGCTTAGTCGGCGGGAGTGGCTCCTACAATGAGCAGTTCTTC.

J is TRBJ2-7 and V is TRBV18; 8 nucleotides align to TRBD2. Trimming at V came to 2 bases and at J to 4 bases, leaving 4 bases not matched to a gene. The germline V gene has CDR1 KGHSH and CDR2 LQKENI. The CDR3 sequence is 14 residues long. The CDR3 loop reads CASSPSGRGYEQYF. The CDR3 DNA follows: TGTGCCAGCTCACCAAGCGGGAGAGGATACGAGCAGTACTTC.

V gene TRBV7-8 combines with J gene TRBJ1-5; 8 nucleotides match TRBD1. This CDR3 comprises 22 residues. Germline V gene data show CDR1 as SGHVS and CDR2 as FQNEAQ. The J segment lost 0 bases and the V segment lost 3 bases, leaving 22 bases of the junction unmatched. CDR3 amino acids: CASSFERPPISGTGYSNQPQHF. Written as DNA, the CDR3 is TGTGCCAGCAGCTTTGAAAGACCCCCTATCTCCGGGACAGGCTATAGCAATCAGCCCCAGCATTTT.

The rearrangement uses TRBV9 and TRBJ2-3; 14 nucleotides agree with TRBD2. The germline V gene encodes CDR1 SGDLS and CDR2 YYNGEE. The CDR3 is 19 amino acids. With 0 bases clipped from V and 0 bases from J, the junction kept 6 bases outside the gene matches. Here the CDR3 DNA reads TGTGCCAGCAGCGTAGGGGGACTAGCGGGAGTTAGGAGCACAGATACGCAGTATTTT. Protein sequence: CASSVGGLAGVRSTDTQYF.

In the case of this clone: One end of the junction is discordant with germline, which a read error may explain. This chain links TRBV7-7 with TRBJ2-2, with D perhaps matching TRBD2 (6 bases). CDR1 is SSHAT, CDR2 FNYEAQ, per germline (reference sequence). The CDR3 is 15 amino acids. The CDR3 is CASSWGEENTGELFF. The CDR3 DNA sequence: TGTGCTAGCAGCTGGGGGGAAGAAAACACCGGGGAGCTGTTTTTT.

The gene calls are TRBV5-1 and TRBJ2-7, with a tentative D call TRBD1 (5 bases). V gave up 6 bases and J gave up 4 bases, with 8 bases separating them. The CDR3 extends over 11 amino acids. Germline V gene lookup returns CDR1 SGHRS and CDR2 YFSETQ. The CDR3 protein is CASKGAYEQYF. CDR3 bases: TGCGCCAGCAAAGGGGCATACGAGCAGTACTTC.

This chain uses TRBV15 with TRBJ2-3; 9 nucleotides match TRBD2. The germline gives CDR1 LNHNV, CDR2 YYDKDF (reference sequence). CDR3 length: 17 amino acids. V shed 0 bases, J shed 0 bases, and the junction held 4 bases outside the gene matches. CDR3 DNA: TGTGCCACCAGCAGAGACCTGACTAGCGGCAGCACAGATACGCAGTATTTT. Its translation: CATSRDLTSGSTDTQYF.

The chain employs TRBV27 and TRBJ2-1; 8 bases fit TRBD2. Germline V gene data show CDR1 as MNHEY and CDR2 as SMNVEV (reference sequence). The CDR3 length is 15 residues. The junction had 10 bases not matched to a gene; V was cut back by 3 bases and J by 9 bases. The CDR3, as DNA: TGTGCCAGCAGTTTTGAAGCGGGAGTGGCGTCTGAGCAGTTCTTC. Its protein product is CASSFEAGVASEQFF.

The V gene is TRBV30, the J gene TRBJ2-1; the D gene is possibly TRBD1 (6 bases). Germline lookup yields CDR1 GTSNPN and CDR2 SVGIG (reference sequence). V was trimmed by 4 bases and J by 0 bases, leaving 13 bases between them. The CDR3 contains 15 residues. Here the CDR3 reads CAWKGGLLSYNEQFF. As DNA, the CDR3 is TGTGCCTGGAAAGGGGGTTTACTCTCCTACAATGAGCAGTTCTTC.

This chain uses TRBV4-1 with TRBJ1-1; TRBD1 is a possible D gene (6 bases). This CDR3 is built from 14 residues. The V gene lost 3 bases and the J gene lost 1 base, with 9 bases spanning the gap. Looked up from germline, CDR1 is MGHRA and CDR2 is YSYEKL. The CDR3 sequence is CASSHAGENTEAFF. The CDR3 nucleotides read TGCGCCAGCAGCCACGCAGGGGAGAACACTGAAGCTTTCTTT.